Only one count was recorded for the clone carrying this T cell receptor (beta chain). Its specificity is unknown. The germline gives CDR1 DFQATT, CDR2 SNEGSKA (reference sequence). CDR3 size: 11 residues. V lost 6 bases to trimming and J lost 7 bases, with 12 bases between them. Sequencing used immunoSEQ multiplex PCR; TCRdb keeps in-frame clones, though not all of them. This table holds approximately 440,000 clones, more than 70% found once. This sample is drawn from a study of shared clonotypes between healthy human individuals. Study background: Sampling drew on donors who were a couple of women and a few men aged 18 to 49. Study-wide results and caveats: Sequencing depth was a factor that was expected to affect clonotype sharing among donors.

The clonotype originates from a woman aged 40 to 50 in good health. Some clones in this sample may be carry-over from other donors' samples. The sequenced material came from PBMCs. The V gene is TRBV20-1, the J gene TRBJ2-5; D unclear. The CDR3 DNA follows: TGCAGTGCACGGAGATCAGGGACCCAGTACTTC. It codes for CSARRSGTQYF.